This T cell receptor beta chain was identified in a study of CD8 T cells in Susac syndrome. The germline CDR1 and CDR2 sequences are LGHDT and YNNKEL (reference sequence). Trimming took 4 bases from V and 3 from J, leaving 12 bases between them. There are 15 residues in the CDR3. Reverse transcription of about 0.45 to 1 ug RNA was performed with random hexamers. The method of amplification for TCR beta CDR3 was immunoSEQ multiplex PCR, covering 54 Vbeta and 13 Jbeta. One entry per CDR3 protein results from TCRdb running MiXCR on the immunoSEQ multiplex PCR reads. The table shows about 120,000 distinct CDR3 sequences, with about 95% occurring only once. CD8+ and CD4+ T cells circulating in blood were sequenced for TCR beta.

Sequenced material: CD4+ T cells from PBMCs. V usage is TRBV3-1 and J usage is TRBJ1-4, with a tentative D call TRBD1 (5 bases). The TCR was taken from a human donor in good health. The CDR3 bases are TGTGCCAGCAGCCCGGCGGGACGGCCTAATGAAAAACTGTTTTTT. This encodes CASSPAGRPNEKLFF.